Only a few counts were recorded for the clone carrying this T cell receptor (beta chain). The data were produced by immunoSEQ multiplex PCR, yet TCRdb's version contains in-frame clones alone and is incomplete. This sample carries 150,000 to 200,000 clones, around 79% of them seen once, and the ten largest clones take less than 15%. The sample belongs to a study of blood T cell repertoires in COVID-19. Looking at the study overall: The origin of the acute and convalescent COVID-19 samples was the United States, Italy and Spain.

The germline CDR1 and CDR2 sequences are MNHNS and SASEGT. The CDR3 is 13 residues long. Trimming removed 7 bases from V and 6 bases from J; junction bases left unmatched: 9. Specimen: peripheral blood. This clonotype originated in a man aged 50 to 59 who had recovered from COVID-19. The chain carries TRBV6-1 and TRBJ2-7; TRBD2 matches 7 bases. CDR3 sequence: CASTPPGRGEQYF. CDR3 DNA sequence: TGTGCCAGCACCCCCCCGGGGAGGGGCGAGCAGTACTTC.